This paragraph reports one TCR beta chain. Its target is unknown. Gene names and germline match the mouse. The observed sequence ends 4 residues before the CDR3 terminus, with the missing tail filled in from the germline J gene. The data stem from a study of CD8+ T cells in alopecia areata. V was trimmed by 0 bases and J by 4 bases, leaving 12 bases between them. There are 14 residues in the CDR3. Germline V gene data show CDR1 as GKSSPN and CDR2 as SITVG. A panel of CD4, CD8alpha, NKG2D, NKG2ACE and other markers served to sort pooled cutaneous lymph node cells. Reverse transcribed after extraction, RNA yielded cDNA as the sequencing template. The method was immunoSEQ multiplex PCR; TCRdb's version includes in-frame clones alone and lacks a portion of them. Observed in the sample are approximately 300,000 clones, none of them singletons. Whole-study findings and limits: Against the mouse data, patients shared TCRs less clearly, possibly for HLA reasons.

The clonotype originates from a C3H/HeJ mouse with alopecia areata. The strain is characterized by the MHC haplotype H2-k. The rearrangement links TRBV31 to TRBJ1-2; possibly TRBD1 for D (6 bases). Input material: CD4+ T cells sorted from a lymph node. Incomplete CDR3 DNA: TGTGCCTGGAGTCTAGAACAGGGTTCCTCC. The encoded protein is CAWSLEQGSS. The full CDR3 sequence reads CAWSLEQGSSDYTF. The full variable domain, completed using reference TRBV31 and TRBJ1-2, is AQTIHQWPVAEIKAVGSPLSLGCTIKGKSSPNLYWYWQATGGTLQQLFYSITVGQVESVVQLNLSASRPKDDQFILSTEKLLLSHSGFYLCAWSLEQGSSDYTFGSGTRLLVI.